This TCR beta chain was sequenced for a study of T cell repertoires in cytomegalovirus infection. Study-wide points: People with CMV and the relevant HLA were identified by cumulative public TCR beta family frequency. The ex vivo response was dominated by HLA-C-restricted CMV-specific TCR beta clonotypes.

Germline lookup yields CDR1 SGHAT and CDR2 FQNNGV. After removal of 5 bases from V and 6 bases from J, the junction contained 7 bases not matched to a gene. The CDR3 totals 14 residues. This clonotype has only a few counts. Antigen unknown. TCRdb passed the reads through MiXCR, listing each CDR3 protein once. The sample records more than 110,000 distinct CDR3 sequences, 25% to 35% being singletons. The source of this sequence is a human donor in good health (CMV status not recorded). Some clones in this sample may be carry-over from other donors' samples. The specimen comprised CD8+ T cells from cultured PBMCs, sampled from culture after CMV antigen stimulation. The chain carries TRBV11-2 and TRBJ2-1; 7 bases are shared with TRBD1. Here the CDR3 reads CASSTPRQGNEQFF. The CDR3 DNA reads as TGTGCCAGCAGCACCCCCCGACAGGGCAATGAGCAGTTCTTC.